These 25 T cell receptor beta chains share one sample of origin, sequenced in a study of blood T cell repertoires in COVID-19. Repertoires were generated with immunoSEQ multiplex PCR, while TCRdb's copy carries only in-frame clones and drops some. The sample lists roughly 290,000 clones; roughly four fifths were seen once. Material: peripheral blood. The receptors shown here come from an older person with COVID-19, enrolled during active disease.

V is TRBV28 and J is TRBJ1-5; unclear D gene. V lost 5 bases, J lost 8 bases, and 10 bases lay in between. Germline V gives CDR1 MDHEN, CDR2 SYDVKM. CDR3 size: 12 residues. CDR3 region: CASSDGREPQHF. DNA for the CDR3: TGTGCCAGCAGTGATGGGAGGGAGCCCCAGCATTTT. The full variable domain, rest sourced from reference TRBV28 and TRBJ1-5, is DVKVTQSSRYLVKRTGEKVFLECVQDMDHENMFWYRQDPGLGLRLIYFSYDVKMKEKGDIPEGYSVSREKKERFSLILESASTNQTSMYLCASSDGREPQHFGDGTRLSIL.

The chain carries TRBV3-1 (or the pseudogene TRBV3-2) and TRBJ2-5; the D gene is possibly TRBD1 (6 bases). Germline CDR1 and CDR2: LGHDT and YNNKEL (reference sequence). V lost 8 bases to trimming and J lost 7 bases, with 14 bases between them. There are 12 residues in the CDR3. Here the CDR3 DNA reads TGTGCCAGCGTAGGGGGTAGTAGGACCCAGTACTTC. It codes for CASVGGSRTQYF.

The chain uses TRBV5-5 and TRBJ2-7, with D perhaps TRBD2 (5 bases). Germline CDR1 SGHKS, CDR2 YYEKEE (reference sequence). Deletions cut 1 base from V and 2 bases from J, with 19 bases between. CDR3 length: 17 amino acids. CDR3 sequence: CASSLQDSGPGTYEQYF. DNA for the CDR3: TGTGCCAGCAGCTTGCAGGATTCCGGCCCCGGGACCTACGAGCAGTACTTC.

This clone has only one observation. The CDR3 DNA reads TGTGCCAGCAGTTTAGCAGGGGGCCATGGCAATCAGCCCCAGCATTTT. Translating it yields CASSLAGGHGNQPQHF. The V call is TRBV27, the J call TRBJ1-5; 8 nucleotides line up with TRBD1. The CDR3 has 16 residues. J lost 2 bases, V lost 2 bases, and 5 bases had no gene match. CDR1 MNHEY and CDR2 SMNVEV come from the germline V gene (reference sequence).

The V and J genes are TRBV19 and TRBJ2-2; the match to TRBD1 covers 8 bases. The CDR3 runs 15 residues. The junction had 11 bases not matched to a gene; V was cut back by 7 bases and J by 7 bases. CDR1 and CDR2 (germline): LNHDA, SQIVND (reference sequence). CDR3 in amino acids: CASTPGGVWDGELFF. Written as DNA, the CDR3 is TGTGCCAGTACCCCAGGGGGCGTATGGGACGGGGAGCTGTTTTTT.

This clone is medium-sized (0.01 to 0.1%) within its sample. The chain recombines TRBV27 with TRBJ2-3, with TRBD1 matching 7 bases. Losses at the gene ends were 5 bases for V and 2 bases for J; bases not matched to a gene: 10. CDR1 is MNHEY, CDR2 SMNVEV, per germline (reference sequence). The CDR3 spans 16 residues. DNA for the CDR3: TGTGCCAGCAGTCCAACCGCAGGGGGTCACACAGATACGCAGTATTTT. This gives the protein CASSPTAGGHTDTQYF.

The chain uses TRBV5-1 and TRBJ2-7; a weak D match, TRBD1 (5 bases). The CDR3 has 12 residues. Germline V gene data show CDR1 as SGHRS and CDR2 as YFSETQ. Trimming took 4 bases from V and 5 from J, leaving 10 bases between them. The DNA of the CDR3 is TGCGCCAGCAGCCAGGGTTCACACGAGCAGTACTTC. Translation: CASSQGSHEQYF.

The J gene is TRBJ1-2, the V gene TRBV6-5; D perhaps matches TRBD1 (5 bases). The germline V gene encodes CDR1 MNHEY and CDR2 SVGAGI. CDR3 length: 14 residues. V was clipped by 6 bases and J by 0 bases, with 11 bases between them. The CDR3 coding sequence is TGTGCCAGCAGCCGACAGATAACTAACTATGGCTACACCTTC. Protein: CASSRQITNYGYTF.

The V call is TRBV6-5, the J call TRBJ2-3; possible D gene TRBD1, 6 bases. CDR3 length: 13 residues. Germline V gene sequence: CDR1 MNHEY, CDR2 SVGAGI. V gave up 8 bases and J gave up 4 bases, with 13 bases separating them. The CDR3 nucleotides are TGTGCCAGCCGAACCCCAGGGGCAGATACGCAGTATTTT. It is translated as CASRTPGADTQYF.

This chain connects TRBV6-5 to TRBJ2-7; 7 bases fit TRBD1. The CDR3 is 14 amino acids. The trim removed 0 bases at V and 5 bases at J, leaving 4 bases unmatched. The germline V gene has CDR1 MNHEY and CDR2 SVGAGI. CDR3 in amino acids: CASSYSFGTDEQYF. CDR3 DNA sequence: TGTGCCAGCAGTTACTCCTTCGGGACAGACGAGCAGTACTTC.

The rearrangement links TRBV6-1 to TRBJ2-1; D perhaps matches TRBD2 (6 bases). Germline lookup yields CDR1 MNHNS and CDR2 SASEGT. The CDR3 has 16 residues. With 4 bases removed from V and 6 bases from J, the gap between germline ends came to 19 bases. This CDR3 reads CASSVWDSKGTNEQFF. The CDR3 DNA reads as TGTGCCAGCAGTGTTTGGGACTCCAAAGGCACCAATGAGCAGTTCTTC.

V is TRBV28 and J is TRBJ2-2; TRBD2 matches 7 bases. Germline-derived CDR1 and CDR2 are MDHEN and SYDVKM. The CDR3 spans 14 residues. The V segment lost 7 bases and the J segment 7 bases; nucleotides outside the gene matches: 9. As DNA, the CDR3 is TGTGCCAGCAATATAGGGACTATTTTCGGGGAGCTGTTTTTT. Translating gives CASNIGTIFGELFF.

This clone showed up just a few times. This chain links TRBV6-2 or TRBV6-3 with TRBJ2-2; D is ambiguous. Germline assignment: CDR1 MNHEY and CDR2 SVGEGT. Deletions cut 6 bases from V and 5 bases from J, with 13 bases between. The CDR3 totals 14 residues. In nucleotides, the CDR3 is TGTGCCAGCAGGCCTCCTACAGAGACCGGGGAGCTGTTTTTT. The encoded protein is CASRPPTETGELFF.

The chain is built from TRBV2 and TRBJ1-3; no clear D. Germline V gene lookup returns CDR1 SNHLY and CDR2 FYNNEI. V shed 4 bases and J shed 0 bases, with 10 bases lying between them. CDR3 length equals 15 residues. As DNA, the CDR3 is TGTGCCAGCAGTGGCGACACATACTCTGGAAACACCATATATTTT. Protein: CASSGDTYSGNTIYF. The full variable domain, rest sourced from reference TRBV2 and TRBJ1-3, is EPEVTQTPSHQVTQMGQEVILRCVPISNHLYFYWYRQILGQKVEFLVSFYNNEISEKSEIFDDQFSVERPDGSNFTLKIRSTKLEDSAMYFCASSGDTYSGNTIYFGEGSWLTVV.

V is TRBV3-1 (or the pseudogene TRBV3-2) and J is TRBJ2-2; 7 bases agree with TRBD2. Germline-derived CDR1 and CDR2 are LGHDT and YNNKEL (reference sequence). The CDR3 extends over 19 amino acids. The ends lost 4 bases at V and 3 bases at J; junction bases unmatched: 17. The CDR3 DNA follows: TGTGCCAGCAGCCCCCGACTAGCCACCCCCTTATCCTACACCGGGGAGCTGTTTTTT. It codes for CASSPRLATPLSYTGELFF.

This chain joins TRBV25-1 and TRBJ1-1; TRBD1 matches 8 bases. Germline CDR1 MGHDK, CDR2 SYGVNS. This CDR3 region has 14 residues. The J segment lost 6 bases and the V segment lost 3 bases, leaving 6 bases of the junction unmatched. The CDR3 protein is CASSDPGQVAEAFF. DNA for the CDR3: TGTGCCAGCAGTGATCCGGGACAGGTAGCTGAAGCTTTCTTT.

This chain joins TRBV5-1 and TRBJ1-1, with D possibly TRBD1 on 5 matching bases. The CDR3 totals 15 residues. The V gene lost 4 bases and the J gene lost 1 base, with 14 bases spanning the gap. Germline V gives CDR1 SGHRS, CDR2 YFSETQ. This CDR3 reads CASSQRDGGNTEAFF. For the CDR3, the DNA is TGCGCCAGCAGCCAAAGGGACGGGGGGAACACTGAAGCTTTCTTT. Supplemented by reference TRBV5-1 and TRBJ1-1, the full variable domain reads KAGVTQTPRYLIKTRGQQVTLSCSPISGHRSVSWYQQTPGQGLQFLFEYFSETQRNKGNFPGRFSGRQFSNSRSEMNVSTLELGDSALYLCASSQRDGGNTEAFFGQGTRLTVV.

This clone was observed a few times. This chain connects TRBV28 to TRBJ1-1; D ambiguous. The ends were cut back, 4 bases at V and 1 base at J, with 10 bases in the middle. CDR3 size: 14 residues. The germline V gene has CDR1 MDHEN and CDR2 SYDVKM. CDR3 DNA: TGTGCCAGCAGTTCCCAGACGGGGAACACTGAAGCTTTCTTT. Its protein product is CASSSQTGNTEAFF.

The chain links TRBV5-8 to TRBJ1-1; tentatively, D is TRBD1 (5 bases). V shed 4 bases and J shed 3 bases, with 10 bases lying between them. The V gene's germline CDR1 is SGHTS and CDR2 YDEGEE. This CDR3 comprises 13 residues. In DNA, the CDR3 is TGTGCCAGCAGCCGTTCAGGGTACACTGAAGCTTTCTTT. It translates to CASSRSGYTEAFF.

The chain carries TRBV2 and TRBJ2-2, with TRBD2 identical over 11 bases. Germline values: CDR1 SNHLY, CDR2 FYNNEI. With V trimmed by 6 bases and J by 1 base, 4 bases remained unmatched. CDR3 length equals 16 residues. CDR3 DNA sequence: TGTGCCAGCAGCTCTGGACTAGCGGGGAACACCGGGGAGCTGTTTTTT. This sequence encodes CASSSGLAGNTGELFF.

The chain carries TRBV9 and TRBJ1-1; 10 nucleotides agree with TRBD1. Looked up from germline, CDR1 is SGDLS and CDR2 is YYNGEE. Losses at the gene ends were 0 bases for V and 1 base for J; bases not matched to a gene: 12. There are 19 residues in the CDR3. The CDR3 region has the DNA TGTGCCAGCAGCGTAGGGGGACAGGGGACGTGGATCGCGAACACTGAAGCTTTCTTT. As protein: CASSVGGQGTWIANTEAFF.

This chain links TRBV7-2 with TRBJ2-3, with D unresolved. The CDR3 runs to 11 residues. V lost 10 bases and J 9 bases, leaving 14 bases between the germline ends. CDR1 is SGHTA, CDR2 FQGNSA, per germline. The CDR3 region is CATDLSRTQYF. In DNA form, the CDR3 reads TGTGCCACCGACCTTTCGAGGACGCAGTATTTT.

Here the CDR3 reads CASNRVGRYGYTF. CDR3 coding DNA: TGTGCCAGCAACCGGGTGGGGAGGTATGGCTACACCTTC. The rearrangement joins TRBV7-9 to TRBJ1-2, with unresolved D. Trimming shortened V by 7 bases and J by 5 bases, and 14 bases separated the two germline ends. Germline V gives CDR1 SEHNR, CDR2 FQNEAQ (reference sequence). The length of the CDR3 is 13 residues.

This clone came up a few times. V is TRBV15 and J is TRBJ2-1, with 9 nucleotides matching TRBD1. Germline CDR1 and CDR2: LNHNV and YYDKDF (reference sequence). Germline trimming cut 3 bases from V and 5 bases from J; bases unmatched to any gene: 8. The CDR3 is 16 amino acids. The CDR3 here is CATSRYGGDRDNEQFF. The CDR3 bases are TGTGCCACCAGCAGGTACGGCGGGGACAGGGACAATGAGCAGTTCTTC.

CDR3 DNA sequence: TGTGCCAGCAGCCAACTCAGCGGGAGGGCCAGTAAGAATGAGCAGTTCTTC. Its translation is CASSQLSGRASKNEQFF. The genes are TRBV3-1 (or the pseudogene TRBV3-2) and TRBJ2-1; TRBD2 agrees at 10 bases. V was pared by 2 bases and J by 7 bases, with 11 bases of the junction left unmatched. Germline CDR1 reads LGHDT; CDR2 reads YNNKEL (reference sequence). The CDR3 totals 17 residues.